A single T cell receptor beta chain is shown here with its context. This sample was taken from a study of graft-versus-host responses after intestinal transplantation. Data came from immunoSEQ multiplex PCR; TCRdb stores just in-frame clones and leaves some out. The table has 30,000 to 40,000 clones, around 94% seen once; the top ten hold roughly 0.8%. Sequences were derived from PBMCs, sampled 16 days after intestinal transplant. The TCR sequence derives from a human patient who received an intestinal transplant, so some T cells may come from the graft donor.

CDR3 amino acids: CASQTGHEQYF. CDR3 DNA sequence: TGTGCCAGCCAGACGGGCCACGAGCAGTACTTC. This chain connects TRBV27 to TRBJ2-7; no clear D gene. CDR3 size: 11 residues. The germline V gene encodes CDR1 MNHEY and CDR2 SMNVEV (reference sequence). V shed 8 bases and J shed 5 bases, with 10 bases lying between them.